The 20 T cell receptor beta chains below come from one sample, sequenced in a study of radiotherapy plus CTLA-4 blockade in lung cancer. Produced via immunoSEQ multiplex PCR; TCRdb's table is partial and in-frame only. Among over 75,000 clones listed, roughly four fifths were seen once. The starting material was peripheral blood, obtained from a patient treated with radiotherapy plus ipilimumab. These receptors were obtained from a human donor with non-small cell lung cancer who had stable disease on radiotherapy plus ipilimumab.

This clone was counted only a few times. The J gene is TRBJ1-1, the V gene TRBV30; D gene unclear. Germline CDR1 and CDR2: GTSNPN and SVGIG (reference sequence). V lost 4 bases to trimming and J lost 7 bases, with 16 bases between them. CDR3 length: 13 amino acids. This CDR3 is CAWIGEGTNEAFF. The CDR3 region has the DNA TGTGCCTGGATTGGAGAGGGCACGAATGAAGCTTTCTTT. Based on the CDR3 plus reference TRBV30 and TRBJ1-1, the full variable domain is SQTIHQWPATLVQPVGSPLSLECTVEGTSNPNLYWYRQAAGRGLQLLFYSVGIGQISSEVPQNLSASRPQDRQFILSSKKLLLSDSGFYLCAWIGEGTNEAFFGQGTRLTVV.

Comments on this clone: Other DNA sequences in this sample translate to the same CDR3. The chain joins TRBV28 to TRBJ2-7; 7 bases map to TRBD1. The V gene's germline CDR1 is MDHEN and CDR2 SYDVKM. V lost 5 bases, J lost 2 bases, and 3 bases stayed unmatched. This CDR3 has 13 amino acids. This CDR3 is CASSIDRAYEQYF. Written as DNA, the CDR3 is TGTGCCAGCAGTATTGACAGGGCCTACGAGCAGTACTTC.

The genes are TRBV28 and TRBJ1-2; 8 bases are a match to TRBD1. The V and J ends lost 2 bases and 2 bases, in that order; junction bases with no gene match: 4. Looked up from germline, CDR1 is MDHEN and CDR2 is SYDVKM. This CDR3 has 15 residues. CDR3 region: CASSLATGGNYGYTF. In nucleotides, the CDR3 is TGTGCCAGCAGTTTAGCCACAGGGGGGAACTATGGCTACACCTTC.

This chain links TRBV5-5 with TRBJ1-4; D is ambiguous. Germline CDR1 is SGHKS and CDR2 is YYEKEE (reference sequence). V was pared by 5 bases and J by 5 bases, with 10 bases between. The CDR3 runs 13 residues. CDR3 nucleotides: TGTGCCAGCAGAGTTTTGGGAAATGAAAAACTGTTTTTT. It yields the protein CASRVLGNEKLFF.

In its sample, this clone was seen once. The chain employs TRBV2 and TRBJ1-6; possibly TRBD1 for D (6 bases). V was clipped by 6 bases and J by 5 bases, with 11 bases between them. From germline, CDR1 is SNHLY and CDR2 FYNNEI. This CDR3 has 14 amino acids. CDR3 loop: CASRLTGHNSPLHF. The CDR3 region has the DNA TGTGCCAGCAGGCTAACAGGGCATAATTCACCCCTCCACTTT.

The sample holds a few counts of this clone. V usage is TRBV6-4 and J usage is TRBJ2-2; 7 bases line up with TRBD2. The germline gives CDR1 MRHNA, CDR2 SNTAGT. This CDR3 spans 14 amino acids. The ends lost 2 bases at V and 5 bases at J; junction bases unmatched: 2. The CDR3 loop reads CASSDGRETGELFF. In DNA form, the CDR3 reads TGTGCCAGCAGTGACGGGCGGGAGACCGGGGAGCTGTTTTTT.

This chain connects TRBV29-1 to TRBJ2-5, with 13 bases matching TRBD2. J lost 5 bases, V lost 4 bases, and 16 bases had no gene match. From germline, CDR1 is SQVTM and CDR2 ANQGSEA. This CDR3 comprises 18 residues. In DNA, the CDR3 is TGCAGCGTTGCCAGGGGGCTAACTAGCGGGAGGGCCAGGGAGACCCAGTACTTC. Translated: CSVARGLTSGRARETQYF.

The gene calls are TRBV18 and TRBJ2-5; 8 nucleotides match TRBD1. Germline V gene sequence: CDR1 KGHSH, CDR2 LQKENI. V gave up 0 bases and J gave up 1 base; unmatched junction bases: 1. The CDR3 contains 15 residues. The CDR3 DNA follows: TGTGCCAGCTCACCACCCGGACAGGGCCAAGAGACCCAGTACTTC. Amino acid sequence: CASSPPGQGQETQYF.

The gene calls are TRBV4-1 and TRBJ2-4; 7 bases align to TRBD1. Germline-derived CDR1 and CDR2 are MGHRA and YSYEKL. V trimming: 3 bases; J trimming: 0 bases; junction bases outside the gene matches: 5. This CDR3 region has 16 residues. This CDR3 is CASSHGTDVAKNIQYF. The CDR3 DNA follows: TGCGCCAGCAGCCACGGGACAGACGTAGCCAAAAACATTCAGTACTTC.

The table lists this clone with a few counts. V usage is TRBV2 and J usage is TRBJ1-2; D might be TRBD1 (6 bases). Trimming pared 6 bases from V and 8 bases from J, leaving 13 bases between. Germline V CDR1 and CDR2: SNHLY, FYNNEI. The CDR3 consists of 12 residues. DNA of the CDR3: TGTGCCAGCAGGAAGGGGGAGGACGGCTACACCTTC. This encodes CASRKGEDGYTF.

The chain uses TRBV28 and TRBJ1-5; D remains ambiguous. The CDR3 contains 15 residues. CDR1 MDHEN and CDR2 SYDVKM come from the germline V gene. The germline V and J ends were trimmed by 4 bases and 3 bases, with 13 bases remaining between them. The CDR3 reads CASSSPDSFNQPQHF. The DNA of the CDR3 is TGTGCCAGCAGTTCCCCGGACTCCTTCAATCAGCCCCAGCATTTT.

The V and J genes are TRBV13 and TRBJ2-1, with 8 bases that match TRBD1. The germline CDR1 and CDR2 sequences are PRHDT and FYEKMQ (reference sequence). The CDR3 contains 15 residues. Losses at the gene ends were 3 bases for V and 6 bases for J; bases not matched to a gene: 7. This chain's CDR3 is CASSFTGGNFNEQFF. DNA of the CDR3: TGTGCCAGCAGCTTTACAGGGGGTAATTTCAATGAGCAGTTCTTC.

Written as DNA, the CDR3 is TGTGCCAGCAGTGACAATTTCTCTGGAAACACCATATATTTT. Its translation is CASSDNFSGNTIYF. The J gene is TRBJ1-3, the V gene TRBV6-1; D gene ambiguous. Trimming removed 3 bases at V and 0 bases at J, with 6 bases between. This CDR3 comprises 14 residues. Germline-derived CDR1 and CDR2 are MNHNS and SASEGT.

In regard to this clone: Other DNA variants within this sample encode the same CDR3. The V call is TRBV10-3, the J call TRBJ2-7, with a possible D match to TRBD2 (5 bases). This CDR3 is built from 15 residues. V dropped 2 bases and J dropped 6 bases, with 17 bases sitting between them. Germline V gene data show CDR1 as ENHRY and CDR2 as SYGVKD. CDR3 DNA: TGTGCCATCAGTGAGCCGGGATCCCTTTCTCCCGAGCAGTACTTC. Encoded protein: CAISEPGSLSPEQYF.

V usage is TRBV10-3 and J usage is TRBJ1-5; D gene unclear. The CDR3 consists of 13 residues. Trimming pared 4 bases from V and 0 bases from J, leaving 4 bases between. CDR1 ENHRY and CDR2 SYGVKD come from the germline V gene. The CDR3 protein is CAISGGSNQPQHF. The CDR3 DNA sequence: TGTGCCATCAGTGGGGGTAGCAATCAGCCCCAGCATTTT.

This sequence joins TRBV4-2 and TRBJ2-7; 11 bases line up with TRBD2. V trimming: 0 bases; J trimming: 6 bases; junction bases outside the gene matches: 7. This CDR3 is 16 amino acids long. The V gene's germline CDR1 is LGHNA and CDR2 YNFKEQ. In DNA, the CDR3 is TGTGCCAGCAGCCAAGATTGGAGACTAGCGGGATTCGAGCAGTACTTC. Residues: CASSQDWRLAGFEQYF.

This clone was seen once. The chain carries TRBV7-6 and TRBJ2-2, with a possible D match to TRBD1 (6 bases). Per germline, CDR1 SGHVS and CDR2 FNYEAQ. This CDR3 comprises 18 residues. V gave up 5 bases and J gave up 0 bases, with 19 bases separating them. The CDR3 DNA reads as TGTGCCAGCAGCCAGGGGACGGCAGGGTTTGCGAACACCGGGGAGCTGTTTTTT. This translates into CASSQGTAGFANTGELFF.

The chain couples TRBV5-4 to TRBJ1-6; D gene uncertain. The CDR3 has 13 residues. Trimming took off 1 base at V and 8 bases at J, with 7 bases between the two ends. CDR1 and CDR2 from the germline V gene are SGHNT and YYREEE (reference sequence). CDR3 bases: TGTGCCAGCAGCTTGTTGGCATATTCACCCCTCCACTTT. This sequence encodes CASSLLAYSPLHF.

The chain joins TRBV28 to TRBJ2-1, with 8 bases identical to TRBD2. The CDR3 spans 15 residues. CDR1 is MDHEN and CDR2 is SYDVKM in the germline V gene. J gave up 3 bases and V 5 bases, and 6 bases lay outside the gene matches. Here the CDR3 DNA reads TGTGCCAGCAGTCCAAGCGGGAGTAGCTACAATGAGCAGTTCTTC. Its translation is CASSPSGSSYNEQFF.

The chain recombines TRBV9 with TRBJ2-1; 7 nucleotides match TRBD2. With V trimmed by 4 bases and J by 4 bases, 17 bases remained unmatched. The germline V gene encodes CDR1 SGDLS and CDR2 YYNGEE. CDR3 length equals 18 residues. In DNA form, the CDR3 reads TGTGCCAGCAGCTCGAGGACTAGTTTGACAAGGGTATACAATGAGCAGTTCTTC. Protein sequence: CASSSRTSLTRVYNEQFF.